These 26 T cell receptor beta chains came from one sample sequenced in a study of T cell repertoires in ileal Crohn's disease. TCRdb keeps only in-frame clones here, not all; method: immunoSEQ multiplex PCR. Among some 14,000 clones listed, around 84% were seen once. The source material was ileal tissue. The receptors derive from an adult with Crohn's disease.

This clone was detected only a few times. The rearrangement uses TRBV14 and TRBJ2-7; D might be TRBD1 (5 bases). This CDR3 contains 15 residues. Germline assignment: CDR1 SGHDN and CDR2 FVKESK. The V gene lost 4 bases and the J gene lost 3 bases, with 16 bases spanning the gap. CDR3 amino acids: CASSRRTSEDYEQYF. CDR3 DNA: TGTGCCAGCAGCCGGCGGACATCCGAAGACTACGAGCAGTACTTC. The variable domain in full, completed from reference TRBV14 and TRBJ2-7, reads EAGVTQFPSHSVIEKGQTVTLRCDPISGHDNLYWYRRVMGKEIKFLLHFVKESKQDESGMPNNRFLAERTGGTYSTLKVQPAELEDSGVYFCASSRRTSEDYEQYFGPGTRLTVT.

The count of this clone is one. The chain has TRBV14 and TRBJ2-1; the match to TRBD2 covers 13 bases. Germline values: CDR1 SGHDN, CDR2 FVKESK. The CDR3 is 16 amino acids. The V and J ends lost 3 bases and 4 bases, in that order; junction bases with no gene match: 3. As DNA, the CDR3 is TGTGCCAGCAGCCAGGGACTAGCGGGGAAATACAATGAGCAGTTCTTC. Translation gives CASSQGLAGKYNEQFF.

The chain couples TRBV27 to TRBJ1-6, with a possible D match to TRBD1 (5 bases). Trimming pared 2 bases from V and 5 bases from J, leaving 13 bases between. Germline V gives CDR1 MNHEY, CDR2 SMNVEV (reference sequence). This CDR3 is built from 16 residues. The CDR3 here is CASSLVGDRDNSPLHF. The CDR3 coding sequence is TGTGCCAGCAGTTTAGTTGGAGACAGAGATAATTCACCCCTCCACTTT.

The rearrangement links TRBV29-1 to TRBJ1-5; 9 bases are a match to TRBD1. From germline, CDR1 is SQVTM and CDR2 ANQGSEA. Trimming took 6 bases from V and 5 from J; bases not matched to a gene: 8. CDR3 size: 14 residues. In DNA form, the CDR3 reads TGCAGCGTCCAGGACAGGGGCAGGGATCAGCCCCAGCATTTT. It yields the protein CSVQDRGRDQPQHF. The full variable domain, in which reference TRBV29-1 and TRBJ1-5 provide the parts outside the CDR3, is SAVISQKPSRDICQRGTSLTIQCQVDSQVTMMFWYRQQPGQSLTLIATANQGSEATYESGFVIDKFPISRPNLTFSTLTVSNMSPEDSSIYLCSVQDRGRDQPQHFGDGTRLSIL.

This clone occurred a few times. V gene TRBV27 combines with J gene TRBJ2-1; D is possibly TRBD2 (7 bases). The CDR3 length is 16 residues. Germline V gives CDR1 MNHEY, CDR2 SMNVEV (reference sequence). V dropped 2 bases and J dropped 1 base, with 12 bases sitting between them. The CDR3 DNA follows: TGTGCCAGCAGTTTAAACGGGGGGCTTTCCTACAATGAGCAGTTCTTC. It yields the protein CASSLNGGLSYNEQFF.

This clone was picked up a small number of times. This CDR3 reads CASSLSTGANYGYTF. In nucleotides, the CDR3 is TGTGCCAGCAGTTTAAGTACAGGAGCTAACTATGGCTACACCTTC. The J gene is TRBJ1-2, the V gene TRBV28; perhaps TRBD1 as D (5 bases). Germline assignment: CDR1 MDHEN and CDR2 SYDVKM. Trimming removed 2 bases at V and 0 bases at J, with 10 bases between. This CDR3 has 15 amino acids.

In its sample, this clone was seen once. This rearrangement joins TRBV7-2 to TRBJ2-7; 8 positions match TRBD2. The germline V gene encodes CDR1 SGHTA and CDR2 FQGNSA. This CDR3 spans 15 amino acids. J was trimmed by 2 bases and V by 5 bases; bases with no gene match: 8. For the CDR3, the DNA is TGTGCCAGCAGCCCCGCACCGGGGGGGCCCTACGAGCAGTACTTC. Its translation: CASSPAPGGPYEQYF.

The V and J genes are TRBV6-5 and TRBJ2-1; D is perhaps TRBD1 (5 bases). The CDR3 length is 13 residues. Germline CDR1 and CDR2: MNHEY and SVGAGI. V lost 3 bases, J lost 6 bases, and 9 bases lay in between. The CDR3 DNA sequence: TGTGCCAGCAGTTATGTAAGGGGCAATGAGCAGTTCTTC. This gives the protein CASSYVRGNEQFF.

The chain links TRBV30 to TRBJ2-5; unclear D gene. This CDR3 is 11 amino acids long. The germline CDR1 and CDR2 sequences are GTSNPN and SVGIG (reference sequence). V lost 1 base and J 8 bases, leaving 8 bases between the germline ends. CDR3 bases: TGTGCCTGGAGTGACTACAACACCCAGTACTTC. It codes for CAWSDYNTQYF.

This chain connects TRBV5-1 to TRBJ1-1; 8 nucleotides align to TRBD1. The CDR3 sequence is 13 residues long. J lost 4 bases, V lost 7 bases, and 6 bases had no gene match. CDR1 SGHRS and CDR2 YFSETQ come from the germline V gene. CDR3 DNA sequence: TGCGCCAGCCAATTAACAGGGGGCACTGAAGCTTTCTTT. Translated, it gives CASQLTGGTEAFF.

This sequence joins TRBV11-1 and TRBJ2-7; D gene uncertain. From germline, CDR1 is SGHAT and CDR2 FQDESV (reference sequence). This CDR3 comprises 12 residues. Deletions cut 5 bases from V and 4 bases from J, with 9 bases between. The CDR3 coding sequence is TGTGCCAGCAGCAGCACCCCGTACGAGCAGTACTTC. It yields the protein CASSSTPYEQYF.

This sequence joins TRBV6-5 and TRBJ2-1; 14 positions agree with TRBD2. V lost 5 bases, J lost 9 bases, and 3 bases stayed unmatched. CDR1 is MNHEY, CDR2 SVGAGI, per germline. This CDR3 has 14 amino acids. This CDR3 reads CASSRLAGGPEQFF. The CDR3 nucleotides are TGTGCCAGCAGTAGACTAGCGGGGGGGCCTGAGCAGTTCTTC.

This clone showed up just once. This sequence joins TRBV7-9 and TRBJ2-3; possible D gene TRBD1, 6 bases. CDR3 length: 15 residues. Germline V gene lookup returns CDR1 SEHNR and CDR2 FQNEAQ (reference sequence). Trimming stripped 5 bases from V and 4 bases from J, with 16 bases between. CDR3 sequence: CASSHPSDRPDTQYF. The CDR3 DNA sequence: TGTGCCAGCAGCCACCCTTCCGACAGGCCAGATACGCAGTATTTT.

This rearrangement joins TRBV5-1 to TRBJ2-1; TRBD1 aligns across 7 bases. Germline CDR1 is SGHRS and CDR2 is YFSETQ. The CDR3 runs 21 residues. The V segment lost 1 base and the J segment 0 bases; nucleotides outside the gene matches: 19. CDR3 in DNA: TGCGCCAGCAGCTTGAGGGAGCCTCCGCGTCAACAGGGGAGCTCCTACAATGAGCAGTTCTTC. Its protein product is CASSLREPPRQQGSSYNEQFF.

V gene TRBV7-2 combines with J gene TRBJ1-1; 7 bases line up with TRBD1. From germline, CDR1 is SGHTA and CDR2 FQGNSA. This CDR3 has 15 amino acids. The V gene end was trimmed by 5 bases and the J gene end by 0 bases; junction bases not matched to a gene: 6. The CDR3 sequence: CASSRQGSMNTEAFF. CDR3 DNA: TGTGCCAGCAGCAGACAGGGATCCATGAACACTGAAGCTTTCTTT.

The V and J genes are TRBV29-1 and TRBJ2-7, with 9 bases fitting TRBD1. The CDR3 is 13 residues long. Germline assignment: CDR1 SQVTM and CDR2 ANQGSEA. Germline trimming cut 0 bases from V and 6 bases from J; bases unmatched to any gene: 3. The CDR3 spells CSVEDTTGGEQYF. The DNA of the CDR3 is TGCAGCGTTGAAGATACGACAGGGGGCGAGCAGTACTTC.

A few counts support this clone. V and J are TRBV7-9 and TRBJ1-2; no clear D. With 5 bases removed from V and 2 bases from J, the gap between germline ends came to 6 bases. The CDR3 covers 12 residues. Germline-derived CDR1 and CDR2 are SEHNR and FQNEAQ (reference sequence). CDR3 residues: CASSGENYGYTF. CDR3 nucleotide sequence: TGTGCCAGCAGCGGAGAGAACTATGGCTACACCTTC.

This chain joins TRBV2 and TRBJ1-2; TRBD1 agrees at 8 bases. V was pared by 5 bases and J by 3 bases, with 2 bases of the junction left unmatched. The CDR3 has 13 amino acids. Germline lookup yields CDR1 SNHLY and CDR2 FYNNEI. The CDR3 nucleotides are TGTGCCAGCAGTCCGGGACAGGACTATGGCTACACCTTC. Protein sequence: CASSPGQDYGYTF.

The chain has TRBV4-2 and TRBJ2-5, with D perhaps TRBD1 (6 bases). The CDR3 covers 16 residues. Germline lookup yields CDR1 LGHNA and CDR2 YNFKEQ. V was cut by 0 bases and J by 0 bases, with 11 bases left in between. CDR3 sequence reads: CASSQEEDSYQETQYF. The CDR3 nucleotides are TGTGCCAGCAGCCAAGAGGAGGACAGCTACCAAGAGACCCAGTACTTC.

CDR3 sequence reads: CASSARDRVHEQYF. CDR3 nucleotides: TGTGCCAGTAGTGCCCGCGACAGGGTCCACGAGCAGTACTTC. This sequence joins TRBV19 and TRBJ2-7; 7 bases are a match to TRBD1. The CDR3 covers 14 residues. The germline CDR1 and CDR2 sequences are LNHDA and SQIVND (reference sequence). Losses at the gene ends were 5 bases for V and 5 bases for J; bases not matched to a gene: 9. The whole variable domain, remainder taken from reference TRBV19 and TRBJ2-7, is DGGITQSPKYLFRKEGQNVTLSCEQNLNHDAMYWYRQDPGQGLRLIYYSQIVNDFQKGDIAEGYSVSREKKESFPLTVTSAQKNPTAFYLCASSARDRVHEQYFGPGTRLTVT.

This clone came up a few times. V and J are TRBV27 and TRBJ1-4; the match to TRBD1 covers 9 bases. The CDR3 extends over 17 amino acids. The germline CDR1 and CDR2 sequences are MNHEY and SMNVEV (reference sequence). The ends lost 1 base at V and 1 base at J; junction bases unmatched: 4. CDR3 loop: CASSLFGQGRTNEKLFF. The CDR3 DNA is TGTGCCAGCAGTTTATTCGGACAGGGGAGAACTAATGAAAAACTGTTTTTT.

The genes are TRBV7-9 and TRBJ2-1; 10 nucleotides align to TRBD1. V dropped 1 base and J dropped 8; count of bases not matched to a gene: 5. Germline CDR1 and CDR2: SEHNR and FQNEAQ (reference sequence). CDR3 length equals 15 residues. The CDR3 coding sequence is TGTGCCAGCAGCTTAGTGAGGACAGGGGGGGATGAGCAGTTCTTC. This sequence encodes CASSLVRTGGDEQFF.

This chain connects TRBV19 to TRBJ2-5, with 8 positions matching TRBD2. Germline trimming cut 5 bases from V and 0 bases from J; bases unmatched to any gene: 5. This CDR3 has 15 amino acids. Germline lookup yields CDR1 LNHDA and CDR2 SQIVND (reference sequence). The CDR3 nucleotides are TGTGCCAGTAGTCCTATGGGACTAGACCAAGAGACCCAGTACTTC. Protein product: CASSPMGLDQETQYF.

This chain links TRBV6-5 with TRBJ1-1; 9 positions agree with TRBD1. Trimming took 6 bases from V and 7 from J; bases not matched to a gene: 9. Germline lookup yields CDR1 MNHEY and CDR2 SVGAGI. The CDR3 runs to 14 residues. This CDR3 reads CASRRTGVGNEAFF. Here the CDR3 DNA reads TGTGCCAGCAGACGGACAGGGGTTGGGAATGAAGCTTTCTTT.

V is TRBV27 and J is TRBJ1-4; D remains ambiguous. This CDR3 comprises 13 residues. The germline CDR1 and CDR2 sequences are MNHEY and SMNVEV (reference sequence). The V gene lost 5 bases and the J gene lost 12 bases, with 16 bases spanning the gap. The CDR3 protein is CASSPGRAVELFF. The DNA for the CDR3 is TGTGCCAGCAGTCCCGGGCGGGCGGTGGAACTGTTTTTT.

The rearrangement joins TRBV11-1 to TRBJ2-7; a weak D match, TRBD2 (5 bases). The CDR3 is 15 residues long. V gave up 6 bases and J gave up 2 bases, with 17 bases separating them. The germline V gene encodes CDR1 SGHAT and CDR2 FQDESV (reference sequence). CDR3 nucleotide sequence: TGTGCCAGCAGTCCATTTTCGGGGAGAACCTACGAGCAGTACTTC. It encodes CASSPFSGRTYEQYF.